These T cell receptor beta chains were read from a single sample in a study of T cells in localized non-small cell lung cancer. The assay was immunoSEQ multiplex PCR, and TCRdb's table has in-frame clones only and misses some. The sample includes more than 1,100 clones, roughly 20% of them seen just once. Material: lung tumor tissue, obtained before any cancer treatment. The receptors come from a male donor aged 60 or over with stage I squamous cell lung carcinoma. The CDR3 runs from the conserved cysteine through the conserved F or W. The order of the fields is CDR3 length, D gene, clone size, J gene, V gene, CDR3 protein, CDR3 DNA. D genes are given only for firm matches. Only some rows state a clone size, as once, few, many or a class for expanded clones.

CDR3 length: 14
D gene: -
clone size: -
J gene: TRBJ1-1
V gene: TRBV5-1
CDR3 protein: CASSFLPTNTEAFF
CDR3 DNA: TGCGCCAGCAGCTTTCTACCTACCAACACTGAAGCTTTCTTT

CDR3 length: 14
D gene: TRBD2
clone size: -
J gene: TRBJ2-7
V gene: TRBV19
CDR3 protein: CASSMGGIGREQYF
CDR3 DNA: TGTGCCAGTAGTATGGGCGGGATCGGGAGGGAGCAGTACTTC

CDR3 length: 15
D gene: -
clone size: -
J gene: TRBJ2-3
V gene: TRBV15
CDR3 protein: CATSRDRGKTDTQYF
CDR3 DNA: TGTGCCACCAGCAGAGATCGAGGAAAGACAGATACGCAGTATTTT

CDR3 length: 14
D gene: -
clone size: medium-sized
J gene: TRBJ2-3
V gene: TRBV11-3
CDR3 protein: CASSLGAGADTQYF
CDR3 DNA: TGTGCCAGCAGCTTAGGGGCAGGTGCAGATACGCAGTATTTT

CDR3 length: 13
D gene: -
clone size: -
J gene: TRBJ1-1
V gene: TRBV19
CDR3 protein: CASSVPVGTEAFF
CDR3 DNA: TGTGCCAGTAGTGTGCCGGTGGGCACTGAAGCTTTCTTT

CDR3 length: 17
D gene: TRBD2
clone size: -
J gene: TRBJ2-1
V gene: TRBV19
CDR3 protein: CASSIDGAAGGYNEQFF
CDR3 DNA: TGTGCCAGTAGTATAGATGGGGCGGCGGGAGGGTACAATGAGCAGTTCTTC

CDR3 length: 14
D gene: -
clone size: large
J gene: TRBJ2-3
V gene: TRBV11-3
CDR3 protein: CASPPGTSADTQYF
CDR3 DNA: TGTGCCAGCCCCCCGGGGACCAGCGCAGATACGCAGTATTTT

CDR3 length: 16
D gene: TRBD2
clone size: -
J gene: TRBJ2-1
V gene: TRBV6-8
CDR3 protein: CASSSSSGSSYNEQFF
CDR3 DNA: TGTGCCAGCAGTTCCTCTAGCGGGAGCTCCTACAATGAGCAGTTCTTC

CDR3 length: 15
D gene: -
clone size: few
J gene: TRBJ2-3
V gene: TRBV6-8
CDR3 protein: CAIAGSGLPTDTQYF
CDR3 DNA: TGTGCCATCGCGGGATCGGGACTCCCCACAGATACGCAGTATTTT

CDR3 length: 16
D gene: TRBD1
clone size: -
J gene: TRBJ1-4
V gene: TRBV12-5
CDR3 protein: CASGLGTGVRNEKLFF
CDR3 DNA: TGTGCTAGTGGTTTGGGGACAGGGGTTCGGAATGAAAAACTGTTTTTT

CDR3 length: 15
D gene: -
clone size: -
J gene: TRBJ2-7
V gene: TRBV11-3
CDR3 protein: CASSLGAAPKAEQYF
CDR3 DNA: TGTGCCAGCAGCTTGGGGGCAGCCCCCAAGGCCGAGCAGTACTTC

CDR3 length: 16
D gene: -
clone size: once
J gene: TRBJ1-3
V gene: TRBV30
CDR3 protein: CAWSVGAPSSGNTIYF
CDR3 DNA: TGTGCCTGGAGTGTAGGGGCCCCGAGCTCTGGAAACACCATATATTTT

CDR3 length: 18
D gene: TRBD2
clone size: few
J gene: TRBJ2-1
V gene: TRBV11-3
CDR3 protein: CASSLRTSGVSSYNEQFF
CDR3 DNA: TGTGCCAGCAGTCTTAGGACTAGCGGGGTGAGCTCCTACAATGAGCAGTTCTTC

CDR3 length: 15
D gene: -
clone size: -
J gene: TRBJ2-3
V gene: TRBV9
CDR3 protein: CASSVADGRTDTQYF
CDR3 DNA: TGTGCCAGCAGCGTAGCTGACGGGAGAACAGATACGCAGTATTTT

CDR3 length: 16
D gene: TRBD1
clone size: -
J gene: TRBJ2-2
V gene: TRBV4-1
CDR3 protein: CASSPTGQGYTGELFF
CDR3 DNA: TGCGCCAGCAGCCCGACTGGACAGGGGTACACCGGGGAGCTGTTTTTT

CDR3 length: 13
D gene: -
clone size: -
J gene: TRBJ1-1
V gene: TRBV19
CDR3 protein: CASTTTGGTEAFF
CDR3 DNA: TGTGCCAGTACGACAACTGGGGGCACTGAAGCTTTCTTT

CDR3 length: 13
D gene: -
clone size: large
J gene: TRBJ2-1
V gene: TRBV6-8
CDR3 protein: CASSRGEYNEQFF
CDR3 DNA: TGTGCCAGCAGTCGTGGAGAGTACAATGAGCAGTTCTTC

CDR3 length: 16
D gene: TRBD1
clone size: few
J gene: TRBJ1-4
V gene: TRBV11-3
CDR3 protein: CASSLGSGGRGEKLFF
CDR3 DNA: TGTGCCAGCAGCTTAGGTTCAGGGGGCCGCGGTGAAAAACTGTTTTTT

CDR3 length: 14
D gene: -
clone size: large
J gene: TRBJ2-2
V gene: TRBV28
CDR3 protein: CASSLTSARGELFF
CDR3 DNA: TGTGCCAGCAGTTTGACCAGTGCGAGAGGGGAGCTGTTTTTT

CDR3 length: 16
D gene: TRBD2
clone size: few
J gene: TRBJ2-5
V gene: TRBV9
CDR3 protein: CASSVNTGGPEETQYF
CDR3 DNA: TGTGCCAGCAGCGTAAACACGGGAGGGCCAGAAGAGACCCAGTACTTC

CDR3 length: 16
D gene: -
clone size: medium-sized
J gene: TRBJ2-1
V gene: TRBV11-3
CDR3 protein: CASSLDRASSYNEQFF
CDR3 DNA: TGTGCCAGCAGCTTAGATCGGGCGAGCTCCTACAATGAGCAGTTCTTC

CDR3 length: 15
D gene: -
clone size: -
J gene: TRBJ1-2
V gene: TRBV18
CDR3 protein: CASSPPIGGVPGYTF
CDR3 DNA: TGTGCCAGCTCACCCCCTATAGGAGGGGTCCCTGGCTACACCTTC

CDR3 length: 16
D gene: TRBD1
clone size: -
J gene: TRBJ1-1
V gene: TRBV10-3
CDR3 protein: CAISEWTGLRGTEAFF
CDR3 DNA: TGTGCCATCAGTGAGTGGACAGGCCTCCGGGGGACTGAAGCTTTCTTT

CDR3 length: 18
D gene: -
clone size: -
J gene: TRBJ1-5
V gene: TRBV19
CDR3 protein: CASSIRGGAGYSNQPQHF
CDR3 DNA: TGTGCCAGTAGTATCCGTGGGGGGGCTGGGTATAGCAATCAGCCCCAGCATTTT

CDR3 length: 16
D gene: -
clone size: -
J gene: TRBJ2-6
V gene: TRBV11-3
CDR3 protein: CASSPDRSSGANVLTF
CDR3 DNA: TGTGCCAGCAGCCCAGACAGGTCCTCTGGGGCCAACGTCCTGACTTTC

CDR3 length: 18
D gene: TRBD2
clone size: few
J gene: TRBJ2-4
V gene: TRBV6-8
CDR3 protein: CAGLTGTSGRATKNIQYF
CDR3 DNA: TGTGCCGGCCTAACCGGGACTAGCGGGAGGGCCACCAAAAACATTCAGTACTTC

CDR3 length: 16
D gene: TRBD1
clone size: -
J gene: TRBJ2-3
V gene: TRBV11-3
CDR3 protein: CASSSKLGQATDTQYF
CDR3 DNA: TGTGCCAGCAGCTCTAAGTTGGGACAGGCCACAGATACGCAGTATTTT

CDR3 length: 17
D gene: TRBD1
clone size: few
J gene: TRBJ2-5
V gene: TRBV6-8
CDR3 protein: CASSYDRGASSQETQYF
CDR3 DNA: TGTGCCAGCAGTTACGACAGGGGAGCGTCCAGCCAAGAGACCCAGTACTTC

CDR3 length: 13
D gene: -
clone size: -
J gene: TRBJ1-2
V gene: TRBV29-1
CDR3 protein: CSVQTGLGYGYTF
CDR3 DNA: TGCAGCGTGCAAACAGGGTTGGGCTATGGCTACACCTTC

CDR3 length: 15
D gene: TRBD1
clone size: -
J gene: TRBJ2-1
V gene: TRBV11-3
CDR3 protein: CASSPDRVGVSEQFF
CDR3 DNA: TGTGCCAGCAGTCCTGACAGGGTCGGTGTCTCTGAGCAGTTCTTC

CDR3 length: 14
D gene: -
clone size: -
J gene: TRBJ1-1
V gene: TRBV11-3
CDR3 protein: CASTIDQGIGEAFF
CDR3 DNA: TGTGCCAGCACAATCGACCAGGGGATCGGTGAAGCTTTCTTT

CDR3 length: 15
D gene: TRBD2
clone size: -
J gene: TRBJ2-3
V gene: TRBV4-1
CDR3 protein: CASRGLAVRTDTQYF
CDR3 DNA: TGCGCCAGCAGGGGACTAGCGGTTCGCACAGATACGCAGTATTTT

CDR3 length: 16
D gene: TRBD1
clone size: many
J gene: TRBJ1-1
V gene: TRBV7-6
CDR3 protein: CASSRGEGAENTEAFF
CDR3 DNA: TGTGCCAGCAGCCGGGGGGAGGGGGCCGAGAACACTGAAGCTTTCTTT

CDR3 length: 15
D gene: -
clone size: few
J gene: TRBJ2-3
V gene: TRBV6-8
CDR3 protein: CASSDGPGGADTQYF
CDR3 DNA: TGTGCCAGCAGTGATGGTCCCGGAGGCGCAGATACGCAGTATTTT

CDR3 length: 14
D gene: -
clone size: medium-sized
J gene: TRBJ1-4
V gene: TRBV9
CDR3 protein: CASSLRQGNEKLFF
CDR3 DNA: TGTGCCAGCAGCTTAAGGCAGGGTAATGAAAAACTGTTTTTT

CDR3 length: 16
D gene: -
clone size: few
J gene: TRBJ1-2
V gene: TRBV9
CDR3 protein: CASSPRDSRLNYGYTF
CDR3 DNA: TGTGCCAGCAGCCCCCGGGACTCTAGGCTTAACTATGGCTACACCTTC

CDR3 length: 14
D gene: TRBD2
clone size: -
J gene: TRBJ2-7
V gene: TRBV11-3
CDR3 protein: CASSAGGPSYEQYF
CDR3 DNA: TGTGCCAGCAGCGCGGGAGGGCCATCCTACGAGCAGTACTTC

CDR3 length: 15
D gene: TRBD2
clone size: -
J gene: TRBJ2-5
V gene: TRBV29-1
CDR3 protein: CSVALAGGVTETQYF
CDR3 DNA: TGCAGCGTTGCCCTAGCGGGGGGGGTTACTGAGACCCAGTACTTC

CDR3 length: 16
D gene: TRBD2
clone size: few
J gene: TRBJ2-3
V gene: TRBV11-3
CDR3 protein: CASSSRLAGATDTQYF
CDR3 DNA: TGTGCCAGCAGCTCCCGACTAGCGGGAGCGACAGATACGCAGTATTTT

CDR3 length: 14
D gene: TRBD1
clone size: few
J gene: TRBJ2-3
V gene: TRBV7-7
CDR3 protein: CASSPGQGTDTQYF
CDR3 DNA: TGTGCCAGCAGCCCCGGACAGGGAACGGATACGCAGTATTTT

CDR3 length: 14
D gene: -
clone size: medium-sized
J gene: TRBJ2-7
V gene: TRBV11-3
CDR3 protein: CASSPLETSYEQYF
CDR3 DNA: TGTGCCAGCAGCCCCCTTGAAACCTCCTACGAGCAGTACTTC

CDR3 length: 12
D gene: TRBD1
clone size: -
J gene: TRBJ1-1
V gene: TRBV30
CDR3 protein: CAWGDRASEAFF
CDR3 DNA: TGTGCCTGGGGGGACAGGGCCAGTGAAGCTTTCTTT

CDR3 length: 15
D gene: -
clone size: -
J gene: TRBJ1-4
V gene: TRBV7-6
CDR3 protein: CASSLRGVGDEKLFF
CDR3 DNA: TGTGCCAGCAGCTTACGGGGGGTAGGGGACGAAAAACTGTTTTTT

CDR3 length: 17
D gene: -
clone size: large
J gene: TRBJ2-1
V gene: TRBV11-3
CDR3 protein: CASSLSLSQQNNNEQFF
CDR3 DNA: TGTGCCAGCAGCTTAAGCTTGTCCCAGCAGAATAACAATGAGCAGTTCTTC

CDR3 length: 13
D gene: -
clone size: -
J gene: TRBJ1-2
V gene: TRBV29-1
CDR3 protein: CSAVGTRNYGYTF
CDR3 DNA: TGCAGCGCCGTAGGCACCCGAAACTATGGCTACACCTTC